These 20 T cell receptor beta chains were all obtained from the same sample, sequenced in a study of Graves' ophthalmopathy and Graves' hyperthyroidism. RNA transcripts yielded amplified TCR beta CDR3 regions. Investigators did first-round RT-PCR with HTBI primers, then second-round multiplex PCR. TCRdb called the multiplex PCR reads again in MiXCR, with one record for every CDR3 protein. The table has 150,000 to 200,000 distinct CDR3 sequences, 30% to 45% seen once. The sequencing input was peripheral blood. These receptors were taken from a woman aged 40 to 50 with Graves' ophthalmopathy.

This clonotype occurred many times. The V gene is TRBV6-5, the J gene TRBJ2-7; 8 nucleotides agree with TRBD2. This CDR3 comprises 14 residues. Looked up from germline, CDR1 is MNHEY and CDR2 is SVGAGI. Trimming took 9 bases from V and 0 from J; bases not matched to a gene: 7. In nucleotides, the CDR3 is TGTGCCAGTGCAATAGCGGGGATCTCCTACGAGCAGTACTTC. Residues: CASAIAGISYEQYF.

This clonotype was recorded at least ten times. With a much larger clone just one base away, this may be a read error. The rearrangement joins TRBV12-3 or TRBV12-4 to TRBJ1-2, with no clear D. This CDR3 is built from 13 residues. The CDR3 loop reads CASTLFPNYDYTF. The CDR3 DNA reads TGTGCCAGCACCTTGTTCCCTAACTATGACTACACCTTC.

This sequence joins TRBV19 and TRBJ2-5, with 8 bases lining up with TRBD1. Unmatched junction bases numbered 8, after V lost 3 bases and J lost 2 bases. This CDR3 is 16 amino acids long. Looked up from germline, CDR1 is LNHDA and CDR2 is SQIVND (reference sequence). This CDR3 reads CASSIFGTGGQETQYF. The CDR3, as DNA: TGTGCCAGTAGTATTTTCGGGACAGGAGGGCAAGAGACCCAGTACTTC.

This clonotype was detected many times. The V and J genes are TRBV7-3 and TRBJ2-5; D is uncertain. Trimming removed 2 bases at V and 3 bases at J, with 7 bases between. This CDR3 contains 13 residues. Germline-derived CDR1 and CDR2 are SGHTA and FQGTGA. The CDR3 DNA reads as TGTGCCAGCAGCTTAGTCCGGGAAGAGACCCAGTACTTC. As protein: CASSLVREETQYF. The full variable domain, its missing parts supplied by reference TRBV7-3 and TRBJ2-5, is GAGVSQTPSNKVTEKGKYVELRCDPISGHTALYWYRQSLGQGPEFLIYFQGTGAADDSGLPNDRFFAVRPEGSVSTLKIQRTERGDSAVYLCASSLVREETQYFGPGTRLLVL.

V gene TRBV12-3 or TRBV12-4 combines with J gene TRBJ1-2; tentative D call: TRBD1 (6 bases). V was shortened by 8 bases and J by 2 bases, with 15 bases between the two germline ends. There are 14 residues in the CDR3. The CDR3 sequence: CASGPGQQNYGYTF. CDR3 DNA: TGTGCCAGCGGCCCAGGACAGCAAAACTATGGCTACACCTTC.

This clonotype was counted many times. The chain links TRBV29-1 to TRBJ1-2, with D tentatively TRBD1 (6 bases). Between the trimmed V and J ends, which lost 3 bases and 8 bases, there was a span of 13 bases. Germline CDR1 is SQVTM and CDR2 is ANQGSEA. The CDR3 loop spans 12 amino acids. The CDR3 is CSVDEGGVGYTF. CDR3 bases: TGCAGCGTTGATGAGGGGGGCGTCGGCTACACCTTC.

This clonotype was picked up many times. V and J are TRBV28 and TRBJ1-1; TRBD1 is a possible D gene (5 bases). Looked up from germline, CDR1 is MDHEN and CDR2 is SYDVKM. This CDR3 is 12 amino acids long. The germline V and J ends were trimmed by 7 bases and 5 bases, with 11 bases remaining between them. The CDR3 loop reads CASNSWGTEAFF. DNA of the CDR3: TGTGCCAGCAACTCTTGGGGGACTGAAGCTTTCTTT.

Ten or more counts support this clonotype. The chain recombines TRBV29-1 with TRBJ1-1; 10 bases fit TRBD1. The V segment lost 4 bases and the J segment 1 base; nucleotides outside the gene matches: 6. CDR3 length: 15 residues. Germline values: CDR1 SQVTM, CDR2 ANQGSEA. The DNA for the CDR3 is TGCAGCGTTGCTGGGACAGGGGTTGGGAACACTGAAGCTTTCTTT. It encodes CSVAGTGVGNTEAFF. Using reference TRBV29-1 and TRBJ1-1 for the parts outside the CDR3, the full variable domain is SAVISQKPSRDICQRGTSLTIQCQVDSQVTMMFWYRQQPGQSLTLIATANQGSEATYESGFVIDKFPISRPNLTFSTLTVSNMSPEDSSIYLCSVAGTGVGNTEAFFGQGTRLTVV.

This clonotype has a count of ten or more. The V and J genes are TRBV10-3 and TRBJ1-1, with no clear D. Germline V gene lookup returns CDR1 ENHRY and CDR2 SYGVKD. Trimming took off 0 bases at V and 1 base at J, with 6 bases between the two ends. This CDR3 contains 14 residues. The CDR3: CAISESVSNTEAFF. The CDR3 nucleotides are TGTGCCATCAGTGAGTCGGTGTCGAACACTGAAGCTTTCTTT.

This clonotype was seen at least ten times. The J gene is TRBJ2-7, the V gene TRBV6-2 or TRBV6-3; TRBD2 might be the D (6 bases). With 1 base removed from V and 7 bases from J, the gap between germline ends came to 11 bases. There are 13 residues in the CDR3. CDR1 and CDR2 from the germline V gene are MNHEY and SVGEGT. The CDR3 sequence is CASSYLLAGEQYF. As DNA, the CDR3 is TGTGCCAGCAGTTACTTACTAGCAGGAGAGCAGTACTTC.

This clonotype was seen only once. The genes are TRBV20-1 and TRBJ1-5; 7 bases are shared with TRBD1. Trimming took 6 bases from V and 0 from J; bases not matched to a gene: 5. The CDR3 is made up of 14 amino acids. Germline V gene lookup returns CDR1 DFQATT and CDR2 SNEGSKA (reference sequence). The CDR3 sequence is CSANRGHSNQPQHF. The CDR3 region has the DNA TGCAGTGCGAACAGGGGCCATAGCAATCAGCCCCAGCATTTT.

This clonotype has at least ten counts. This chain joins TRBV19 and TRBJ1-2, with TRBD1 matching over 10 bases. J gave up 3 bases and V 2 bases, and 3 bases lay outside the gene matches. CDR3 length equals 15 residues. Germline loops: CDR1 LNHDA, CDR2 SQIVND (reference sequence). The CDR3 sequence: CASSIPGTGDYGYTF. CDR3 coding DNA: TGTGCCAGTAGTATACCCGGGACAGGGGACTATGGCTACACCTTC.

This clonotype occurred many times. The chain links TRBV6-2 or TRBV6-3 to TRBJ1-1, with D possibly TRBD1 on 6 matching bases. V was pared by 6 bases and J by 3 bases, with 11 bases between. Germline-derived CDR1 and CDR2 are MNHEY and SVGEGT. CDR3 size: 13 residues. The CDR3 spells CASSKQGYTEAFF. The CDR3 bases are TGTGCCAGCAGCAAACAGGGCTACACTGAAGCTTTCTTT.

This clonotype was counted at least ten times. The rearrangement joins TRBV29-1 to TRBJ2-7; no reliable D call. The CDR3 runs to 12 residues. Germline-derived CDR1 and CDR2 are SQVTM and ANQGSEA. The V gene lost 7 bases and the J gene lost 4 bases, with 14 bases spanning the gap. This chain's CDR3 is CSAAGSFYEQYF. The CDR3 region has the DNA TGCAGCGCCGCCGGGTCTTTTTACGAGCAGTACTTC.

The table lists this clonotype with many counts. The chain uses TRBV20-1 and TRBJ2-5; D call uncertain. V was cut by 6 bases and J by 0 bases, with 17 bases left in between. This CDR3 region has 15 residues. Germline assignment: CDR1 DFQATT and CDR2 SNEGSKA (reference sequence). The CDR3 coding sequence is TGCAGTGCCACCGTTTACGGCAAAAACCAAGAGACCCAGTACTTC. This sequence encodes CSATVYGKNQETQYF.

This clonotype was seen many times. V usage is TRBV14 and J usage is TRBJ1-5; D is ambiguous. The CDR3 is 15 amino acids. CDR1 is SGHDN and CDR2 is FVKESK in the germline V gene. Trimming pared 3 bases from V and 0 bases from J, leaving 9 bases between. The CDR3 nucleotides are TGTGCCAGCAGCCAGGAGGCTAATAGCAATCAGCCCCAGCATTTT. Its protein is CASSQEANSNQPQHF.

The rearrangement joins TRBV11-2 to TRBJ2-7, with 10 positions matching TRBD2. Germline loops: CDR1 SGHAT, CDR2 FQNNGV. The ends lost 5 bases at V and 1 base at J; junction bases unmatched: 14. There are 18 residues in the CDR3. In nucleotides, the CDR3 is TGTGCCAGCAGCCCGAGGGGGAGCGGAGCGGGAGGGTCCTACGAGCAGTACTTC. It yields the protein CASSPRGSGAGGSYEQYF. The full variable domain, rest sourced from reference TRBV11-2 and TRBJ2-7, is EAGVAQSPRYKIIEKRQSVAFWCNPISGHATLYWYQQILGQGPKLLIQFQNNGVVDDSQLPKDRFSAERLKGVDSTLKIQPAKLEDSAVYLCASSPRGSGAGGSYEQYFGPGTRLTVT.

The CDR3 sequence: CASSPKTGVYSYEQYF. CDR3 DNA sequence: TGTGCCAGCAGCCCTAAGACAGGGGTGTATTCCTACGAGCAGTACTTC. The rearrangement links TRBV11-2 to TRBJ2-7, with 8 positions matching TRBD1. The CDR3 loop spans 16 amino acids. V dropped 5 bases and J dropped 1; count of bases not matched to a gene: 10. CDR1 SGHAT and CDR2 FQNNGV come from the germline V gene.

This clonotype has ten or more counts. The rearrangement joins TRBV28 to TRBJ1-2, with D possibly matching TRBD1 (6 bases). V was cut by 6 bases and J by 7 bases, with 21 bases left in between. CDR3 length: 15 amino acids. CDR1 and CDR2 (germline): MDHEN, SYDVKM. The chain's CDR3 is CASSFGGGRRGGYTF. CDR3 bases: TGTGCCAGCAGCTTCGGGGGCGGCCGCCGTGGTGGCTACACCTTC.

This clonotype was detected many times. The chain combines TRBV19 with TRBJ1-2; 8 nucleotides line up with TRBD1. The junction had 14 bases not matched to a gene; V was cut back by 3 bases and J by 8 bases. CDR3 length: 16 amino acids. The germline V gene has CDR1 LNHDA and CDR2 SQIVND (reference sequence). CDR3 protein: CASSIPGQVSLRGYTF. CDR3 bases: TGTGCCAGTAGTATCCCGGGACAGGTTTCCCTTCGGGGCTACACCTTC.